These T cell receptor beta chains were read from a single sample in a study of cytomegalovirus exposure and HLA in healthy donors. Produced via immunoSEQ multiplex PCR; TCRdb's table is partial and in-frame only. Among 60,000 to 85,000 clones listed, around 69% were seen once. The sequenced sample was PBMCs. The receptors shown here come from a human donor in good health. The CDR3 runs from the conserved cysteine through the conserved F or W. The D gene is left open where the match is weak.

v_call	d_call	j_call	cdr3_nt	cdr3_aa
TRBV5-4	.	TRBJ2-3	TGTGCCAGCAGCTTACAGGGAACAGATACGCAGTATTTT	CASSLQGTDTQYF
TRBV5-8	TRBD2	TRBJ2-6	TGTGCCAGCAGCCCGGGACTAGCGGGAGGCCGCCGCTCTGGGGCCAACGTCCTGACTTTC	CASSPGLAGGRRSGANVLTF
TRBV4-1	.	TRBJ1-1	TGCGCCAGCAGCCAAAGCGTGGGGAACACTGAAGCTTTCTTT	CASSQSVGNTEAFF
TRBV11-2	TRBD2	TRBJ2-7	TGTGCCAGCAGCTTACTAGCGGGAGTCTCCTACGAGCAGTACTTC	CASSLLAGVSYEQYF
TRBV13	TRBD1	TRBJ1-1	TGTGCCAGCAGCTCTACCGGGACAGGCAACACTGAAGCTTTCTTT	CASSSTGTGNTEAFF
TRBV10-1	.	TRBJ1-5	TGCGCCAGCAGTGCGGTGAGCAATCAGCCCCAGCATTTT	CASSAVSNQPQHF
TRBV6-1	TRBD2	TRBJ2-7	TGTGCCAGCAGTCCCGGGACTAGCGGCTACGAGCAGTACTTC	CASSPGTSGYEQYF
TRBV5-4	.	TRBJ2-1	TGTGCCAGCAGCTTGGAGTGGCGGGGTGGTTCGGATGAGCAGTTCTTC	CASSLEWRGGSDEQFF
TRBV9	.	TRBJ2-1	TGTGCCAGCAGCCCCGGGGACAATGAGCAGTTCTTC	CASSPGDNEQFF
TRBV7-9	TRBD1	TRBJ1-1	TGTGCCAGCAGTGCCGGGACAGGGACGAACACTGAAGCTTTCTTT	CASSAGTGTNTEAFF